The clone carrying this TCR beta chain was seen repeatedly, ten times or more. Its antigen is as yet unknown. CDR1 and CDR2 from the germline V gene are KGHSH and LQKENI. V was shortened by 0 bases and J by 1 base, with 12 bases between the two germline ends. The CDR3 is 16 amino acids. This specimen comes from a study of early T cells in non-severe SARS-CoV-2 infection. Study-level background: Bulk RNA isolated from unsorted whole blood underwent sequencing; chains were not paired. General study results and limits: VDJdb matching favored anti-spike CD8 responses, missing private and CD4 specificities.

Individual cDNA molecules carried attached unique molecular identifiers. One entry per CDR3 protein results from TCRdb running MiXCR on the 5' RACE reads. The sample yields about 27,000 distinct CDR3 sequences, around 5.5% seen once. Sequencing input: whole blood. The sequence was obtained from an adult who was a healthcare worker with PCR-confirmed SARS-CoV-2 infection or an uninfected control (not recorded which). The rearrangement joins TRBV18 to TRBJ1-1; D is perhaps TRBD1 (5 bases). The CDR3 nucleotides are TGTGCCAGCTCACCACCGAATCGACAGAGGAACACTGAAGCTTTCTTT. Translating gives CASSPPNRQRNTEAFF.